This TCR beta chain is from a study of cytomegalovirus exposure and HLA in healthy donors (dated by TCRdb to about 2017). A note on the overall study: According to a later analysis, the roughly 120 validation repertoires were produced on the same platform as the 600 to 850 repertoires of the first cohort. The aim of the study was to test whether cataloging public T cell receptors could identify signatures of past pathogen exposure. A separate validation cohort of some 130 different subjects was used in addition to the roughly 670-subject first cohort. High-throughput TCR immunosequencing, statistical association of individual TCRs with disease status, and machine learning were combined to predict cytomegalovirus infection status.

With regard to this clone: It has no known antigen specificity. No base-level quality is on record; no much larger clone is a single base apart.

What the authors observed across the whole study: Subsequent analysis determined that TCRs grouped into clusters in the first cohort also showed a tendency toward co-occurrence across the roughly 120 validation repertoires, and 85% to 95% of cluster scores exceeded 0. The authors suggested that the approach could potentially be extended to other disease states and immunological phenotypes. The classifier was reported to diagnose cytomegalovirus status with high specificity and sensitivity in both the original cohort and the validation cohort. A later analysis had no HLA typing for the validation cohort, so co-occurrence there was scored across all 110 or so repertoires. The study listed approximately 150 TCR beta chains as associated with cytomegalovirus. Across donors, most TCR sequences were observed very rarely, whereas some public TCRs were present in many individuals. In vitro tests confirmed that a few of the cytomegalovirus-associated TCR beta chains recognize cytomegalovirus antigens.

The donors were included in the validation cohort of over a hundred subjects, a group kept apart from the roughly 730-subject first cohort. Trimming at the junction amounts to 6 bases on V and 0 bases on J, and the germline ends lie 14 bases apart. Per the germline V gene (reference sequence), MNHEY is the CDR1 and SMNVEV is the CDR2. Including the terminal cysteine and phenylalanine, the CDR3 comprises 16 residues. The only DNA kept is the CDR3, 48 bases in frame from the first base. Library preparation employed the immunoSEQ multiplex PCR assay. Concerning the study's data processing: To diagnose cytomegalovirus status from the catalog of TCR beta chain sequences, a statistical classification framework was built. TCRdb stores this immuneACCESS table with in-frame sequences only. Part of the clones is absent; in the studies checked, under half of the shortfall reflects unresolved V genes, and no reason is known for the rest. D and trimming were read from the DNA, whereas the V and J calls and clone size are those reported in that table. This sample comprises approximately 140,000 clones, 84% of them detected only once. The ten largest clones add up to about 1.5% of the sample.

Sequenced: PBMCs. This sequence originates from a young woman in good health and CMV-seronegative. This receptor chain uses TRBV27 and TRBJ2-2; the best D guess is TRBD1, with 6 bases matching. The DNA sequence is given as TGTGCCAGCAGAGGAGCCGGGACAACGAACACCGGGGAGCTGTTTTTT. This gives the protein CASRGAGTTNTGELFF.